A single sample gave rise to the 17 T cell receptor beta chains below, sequenced in a study of cytomegalovirus exposure and HLA in healthy donors. The PCR made use of 60 Vbeta and 13 Jbeta primers. Here immunoSEQ multiplex PCR was the method, and the copy in TCRdb shows in-frame clones only, minus some. Of 150,000 to 250,000 clones listed, roughly 85% are singletons. Input material: PBMCs. The receptors originated from a woman in her 30s in good health and CMV-seropositive.

V and J are TRBV7-2 and TRBJ2-2; D possibly corresponds to TRBD1 (6 bases). The CDR3 is made up of 14 amino acids. V lost 0 bases, J lost 5 bases, and 7 bases lay in between. The germline V gene encodes CDR1 SGHTA and CDR2 FQGNSA. The DNA of the CDR3 is TGTGCCAGCAGCTTAGCGAGGGGGACCGGGGAGCTGTTTTTT. This codes for CASSLARGTGELFF.

For the CDR3, the DNA is TGTGCCAGTAGCCCAGGCTGGGGACAGGGGGCGCGTATTGAAGATGGCTATACGCAGTATTTT. Its translation: CASSPGWGQGARIEDGYTQYF. The V and J genes are TRBV19 and TRBJ2-3; TRBD1 agrees at 12 bases. The CDR3 has 21 amino acids. Trimming removed 6 bases from V and 7 bases from J; junction bases left unmatched: 26. Germline assignment: CDR1 LNHDA and CDR2 SQIVND (reference sequence).

This chain links TRBV27 with TRBJ1-1; D gene uncertain. Germline V gene lookup returns CDR1 MNHEY and CDR2 SMNVEV (reference sequence). The CDR3 is 13 amino acids. Trimming removed 3 bases at V and 4 bases at J, with 9 bases between. The CDR3 sequence is CASSFSRITEAFF. The DNA of the CDR3 is TGTGCCAGCAGTTTTTCGAGGATCACTGAAGCTTTCTTT.

The chain carries TRBV7-2 and TRBJ2-7; TRBD2 agrees at 12 bases. The V and J ends lost 2 bases and 7 bases, in that order; junction bases with no gene match: 6. The CDR3 loop spans 15 amino acids. The germline V gene encodes CDR1 SGHTA and CDR2 FQGNSA. CDR3 nucleotide sequence: TGTGCCAGCAGCTTACTAGCGGGGGGGCCGAGGGAGCAGTACTTC. Translated, it gives CASSLLAGGPREQYF.

This clone has a handful of counts. The V call is TRBV29-1, the J call TRBJ2-5, with D maybe TRBD1 (5 bases). This CDR3 has 12 residues. Germline V lookup: CDR1 SQVTM, CDR2 ANQGSEA. V was cut by 6 bases and J by 1 base, with 9 bases left in between. The CDR3 spells CSVTASQETQYF. The CDR3 DNA sequence: TGCAGCGTGACAGCATCCCAAGAGACCCAGTACTTC.

The chain carries TRBV30 and TRBJ2-5; D is uncertain. The CDR3 extends over 10 amino acids. The ends were cut back, 7 bases at V and 4 bases at J, with 7 bases in the middle. Per the germline V gene, CDR1 is GTSNPN and CDR2 is SVGIG (reference sequence). CDR3 region: CASGGETQYF. DNA of the CDR3: TGTGCCTCCGGCGGAGAGACCCAGTACTTC.

V gene TRBV7-2 combines with J gene TRBJ2-5, with D possibly TRBD1 on 5 matching bases. CDR3 length: 13 amino acids. Trimming took off 2 bases at V and 3 bases at J, with 7 bases between the two ends. Germline CDR1 SGHTA, CDR2 FQGNSA. The CDR3 protein is CASSLQGKETQYF. The CDR3 DNA is TGTGCCAGCAGCTTACAGGGTAAAGAGACCCAGTACTTC.

Points on this clone: An end of the junction does not agree with germline; a read error may underlie this. The chain uses TRBV9 and TRBJ2-2, with 8 positions matching TRBD2. CDR3 length equals 18 residues. CDR1 and CDR2 from the germline V gene are SGDLS and YYNGEE. The CDR3 here is CASSFRGGEDRGGRAYSF. CDR3 nucleotide sequence: TGTGCCAGCAGCTTCCGGGGGGGCGAAGACCGGGGAGGGAGGGCCTATAGTTTT.

CDR3 sequence reads: CAWAPSYNEQFF. The CDR3 DNA sequence: TGTGCCTGGGCCCCGAGTTACAATGAGCAGTTCTTC. The chain employs TRBV30 and TRBJ2-1; D ambiguous. CDR1 and CDR2 (germline): GTSNPN, SVGIG (reference sequence). The CDR3 length is 12 residues. The V end was cut by 5 bases, the J end by 4 bases, with 9 bases between.

The V gene is TRBV6-7, the J gene TRBJ1-6, with D perhaps TRBD1 (6 bases). TRBV6-7 has ORF status, its function being uncertain. CDR3 length equals 17 residues. The germline V and J ends were trimmed by 2 bases and 7 bases, with 18 bases remaining between them. In nucleotides, the CDR3 is TGTGCCAGCAGTTACCGGACCGGACAGATTAACAATTCACCCCTCCACTTT. Its translation: CASSYRTGQINNSPLHF.

The chain is built from TRBV4-3 and TRBJ1-5; no firm D call. The CDR3 contains 17 residues. The germline V and J ends were trimmed by 0 bases and 0 bases, with 12 bases remaining between them. Looked up from germline, CDR1 is LGHNA and CDR2 is YSLEER. The CDR3 loop reads CASSQDLTDYSNQPQHF. CDR3 DNA: TGCGCCAGCAGCCAAGATCTTACAGACTATAGCAATCAGCCCCAGCATTTT.

The V call is TRBV7-2, the J call TRBJ1-1; 8 bases are shared with TRBD1. The CDR3 spans 15 residues. The V segment lost 5 bases and the J segment 7 bases; nucleotides outside the gene matches: 12. Germline V CDR1 and CDR2: SGHTA, FQGNSA. Here the CDR3 DNA reads TGTGCCAGCAGCATACTAGGACAGGGTATTAATGAAGCTTTCTTT. It specifies CASSILGQGINEAFF.

The gene calls are TRBV5-6 and TRBJ1-1; 10 bases match TRBD1. The germline V gene has CDR1 SGHDT and CDR2 YYEEEE. The V segment lost 2 bases and the J segment 4 bases; nucleotides outside the gene matches: 8. This CDR3 region has 16 residues. CDR3 region: CASSFRDRGLFTEAFF. The CDR3 region has the DNA TGTGCCAGCAGCTTTAGGGACAGGGGATTGTTCACTGAAGCTTTCTTT.

The V gene is TRBV5-6, the J gene TRBJ2-1, with no clear D. This CDR3 spans 13 amino acids. The germline V gene has CDR1 SGHDT and CDR2 YYEEEE. V lost 1 base, J lost 5 bases, and 7 bases lay in between. The CDR3 DNA sequence: TGTGCCAGCAGCTTGTACCTAGACAATGAGCAGTTCTTC. This encodes CASSLYLDNEQFF.

The CDR3 nucleotides are TGTGCCAGCAGTCGACTAGCGGGAGCCTACGAGCAGTACTTC. It translates to CASSRLAGAYEQYF. The chain is built from TRBV11-2 and TRBJ2-7, with 12 bases matching TRBD2. J lost 2 bases, V lost 6 bases, and 2 bases had no gene match. The CDR3 runs 14 residues. Looked up from germline, CDR1 is SGHAT and CDR2 is FQNNGV.

In regard to this clone: Other nucleotide sequences in the sample specify the same CDR3. The chain recombines TRBV23-1 with TRBJ2-4; tentatively, D is TRBD1 (6 bases). TRBV23-1 is treated as an ORF (open reading frame) with a function not yet certain. V lost 0 bases to trimming and J lost 1 base, with 7 bases between them. The CDR3 has 15 amino acids. DNA for the CDR3: TGCGCCAGCAGTCAATCAAGGGGGGCCAAAAACATTCAGTACTTC. It encodes CASSQSRGAKNIQYF.

The rearrangement uses TRBV7-8 and TRBJ1-2; D is ambiguous. The CDR3 spans 15 residues. Trimming left V 6 bases short and J 4 bases short, with 18 bases between. Germline loops: CDR1 SGHVS, CDR2 FQNEAQ. CDR3 in amino acids: CASSPTSTLGYGYTF. CDR3 sequence (DNA): TGTGCCAGCAGTCCAACATCCACGCTAGGCTATGGCTACACCTTC.